One sample yielded the 29 T cell receptor beta chains listed below, sequenced in a study of cytomegalovirus exposure and HLA in healthy donors (dated by TCRdb to 2017 to 2019). Library prep was done by the immunoSEQ multiplex PCR assay. The multiplex PCR relied on a mix of 60 forward primers for TCR Vbeta segments and 13 reverse primers for TCR Jbeta segments. The immuneACCESS repertoire file appears here via TCRdb, limited to in-frame rearrangements. These files lack a portion of the clones; in checked studies, under half of the deficit traces to unresolved V genes, and the cause of the others is not known. The sample table lists some 94,000 clones, 69% of them with a count of one. More than 2.5% of the sample goes to the ten largest clones. The sample taken for sequencing was PBMCs. Receptor source: a man aged 50 to 60 in good health and CMV-seronegative.

This clone was picked up a small number of times. This chain joins TRBV5-6 and TRBJ2-3, with TRBD2 as a possible D gene (6 bases). Germline V CDR1 and CDR2: SGHDT, YYEEEE. The CDR3 loop spans 13 amino acids. Trimming pared 8 bases from V and 1 base from J, leaving 11 bases between. The CDR3 loop reads CASSWGGTDTQYF. As DNA, the CDR3 is TGTGCCAGTAGTTGGGGGGGCACAGATACGCAGTATTTT.

J is TRBJ1-1 and V is TRBV2; D unresolved. Looked up from germline, CDR1 is SNHLY and CDR2 is FYNNEI. This CDR3 is 13 amino acids long. V was cut by 4 bases and J by 1 base, with 7 bases left in between. CDR3 residues: CASSAEENTEAFF. The CDR3 region has the DNA TGTGCCAGCAGTGCGGAGGAGAACACTGAAGCTTTCTTT.

This chain uses TRBV4-2 with TRBJ2-1; 9 bases are shared with TRBD2. The CDR3 loop spans 17 amino acids. V shed 1 base, J shed 2 bases, and the junction held 6 bases outside the gene matches. Germline V gene data show CDR1 as LGHNA and CDR2 as YNFKEQ. This CDR3 is CASSQGLSGGTYNEQFF. CDR3 nucleotides: TGTGCCAGCAGCCAAGGGCTTAGCGGGGGTACCTACAATGAGCAGTTCTTC.

This clone is a singleton in its sample. The chain combines TRBV19 with TRBJ1-1; 7 nucleotides line up with TRBD1. Trimming removed 4 bases from V and 3 bases from J; junction bases left unmatched: 8. Germline V gene lookup returns CDR1 LNHDA and CDR2 SQIVND (reference sequence). This CDR3 spans 15 amino acids. The CDR3 region has the DNA TGTGCCAGTAGTAGCGTAGGGGGCCGGTACACTGAAGCTTTCTTT. Encoded protein: CASSSVGGRYTEAFF.

The chain joins TRBV9 to TRBJ2-3; 16 bases are a match to TRBD2. Trimming removed 4 bases from V and 2 bases from J; junction bases left unmatched: 7. This CDR3 spans 18 amino acids. Looked up from germline, CDR1 is SGDLS and CDR2 is YYNGEE. CDR3 protein: CASSSGLAGGLFTDTQYF. CDR3 sequence (DNA): TGTGCCAGCAGCTCGGGACTAGCGGGAGGGCTCTTCACAGATACGCAGTATTTT.

The J gene is TRBJ2-3, the V gene TRBV5-1; no clear D. The CDR3 runs 15 residues. V lost 0 bases and J lost 0, with 8 bases in between. From germline, CDR1 is SGHRS and CDR2 YFSETQ. The CDR3 DNA is TGCGCCAGCAGCTTGGGTCAGTGGAGCACAGATACGCAGTATTTT. Its protein is CASSLGQWSTDTQYF.

The chain has TRBV5-1 and TRBJ2-7; D gene unclear. The CDR3 loop spans 13 amino acids. Germline V gives CDR1 SGHRS, CDR2 YFSETQ. V lost 0 bases and J 0 bases, leaving 4 bases between the germline ends. CDR3 protein: CASSLAGSYEQYF. Here the CDR3 DNA reads TGCGCCAGCAGCTTGGCAGGCTCCTACGAGCAGTACTTC.

This chain connects TRBV27 to TRBJ1-2, with D perhaps matching TRBD1 (5 bases). This CDR3 is built from 15 residues. The germline CDR1 and CDR2 sequences are MNHEY and SMNVEV (reference sequence). The V end lost 3 bases, the J end lost 6 bases, and 17 bases lay between the germline ends. CDR3 in amino acids: CASSFSGGLSHGYTF. The CDR3 DNA sequence: TGTGCCAGCAGTTTTAGCGGGGGTCTAAGCCATGGCTACACCTTC.

This clone was picked up one time. The chain links TRBV5-4 to TRBJ2-3; 7 bases line up with TRBD2. The CDR3 sequence is 17 residues long. Germline V gives CDR1 SGHNT, CDR2 YYREEE (reference sequence). V shed 2 bases, J shed 2 bases, and the junction held 11 bases outside the gene matches. CDR3 in DNA: TGTGCCAGCAGCTTAAATCCCGGAGCGGGGACCACAGATACGCAGTATTTT. This gives the protein CASSLNPGAGTTDTQYF. Complete variable domain (other parts from reference TRBV5-4 and TRBJ2-3): ETGVTQSPTHLIKTRGQQVTLRCSSQSGHNTVSWYQQALGQGPQFIFQYYREEENGRGNFPPRFSGLQFPNYSSELNVNALELDDSALYLCASSLNPGAGTTDTQYFGPGTRLTVL.

The genes are TRBV4-3 and TRBJ2-5; 9 nucleotides line up with TRBD1. Germline CDR1 is LGHNA and CDR2 is YSLEER. V trimming: 1 base; J trimming: 5 bases; junction bases outside the gene matches: 8. This CDR3 region has 16 residues. CDR3 sequence: CASSQGIGTGWETQYF. CDR3 in DNA: TGCGCCAGCAGCCAAGGCATCGGGACAGGGTGGGAGACCCAGTACTTC.

The rearrangement links TRBV7-2 to TRBJ2-7; TRBD2 agrees at 12 bases. CDR3 length: 15 amino acids. The germline CDR1 and CDR2 sequences are SGHTA and FQGNSA. Trimming cost V 5 bases and J 3 bases; bases outside gene matches: 5. CDR3 bases: TGTGCCAGCAGCCCCCCGACTAGCGGGGGCTACGAGCAGTACTTC. It codes for CASSPPTSGGYEQYF.

The chain links TRBV29-1 to TRBJ2-7, with TRBD1 as a possible D gene (6 bases). CDR1 and CDR2 (germline): SQVTM, ANQGSEA. V lost 3 bases, J lost 6 bases, and 12 bases lay in between. CDR3 size: 12 residues. This CDR3 reads CSVEWGRGEQYF. The DNA for the CDR3 is TGCAGCGTTGAGTGGGGGCGAGGCGAGCAGTACTTC.

The gene calls are TRBV6-4 and TRBJ2-3; D might be TRBD2 (5 bases). V was clipped by 3 bases and J by 0 bases, with 7 bases between them. The CDR3 is 14 amino acids. Germline CDR1 MRHNA, CDR2 SNTAGT. The DNA of the CDR3 is TGTGCCAGCAGTGAGCGGGCTAGCACAGATACGCAGTATTTT. Its protein is CASSERASTDTQYF.

The V and J genes are TRBV11-2 and TRBJ2-3; tentative D call: TRBD2 (5 bases). Germline CDR1 and CDR2: SGHAT and FQNNGV. Trimming pared 5 bases from V and 4 bases from J, leaving 13 bases between. The CDR3 loop spans 14 amino acids. The CDR3 sequence is CASSPAVDPDTQYF. CDR3 nucleotide sequence: TGTGCCAGCAGCCCAGCGGTCGACCCAGATACGCAGTATTTT.

This chain uses TRBV13 with TRBJ2-3; 8 nucleotides agree with TRBD2. V was pared by 4 bases and J by 3 bases, with 6 bases of the junction left unmatched. Looked up from germline, CDR1 is PRHDT and CDR2 is FYEKMQ (reference sequence). The CDR3 loop spans 15 amino acids. The CDR3: CASSSLAENTDTQYF. CDR3 DNA: TGTGCCAGCAGCTCACTAGCGGAGAATACAGATACGCAGTATTTT.

This chain uses TRBV5-1 with TRBJ2-3; D is ambiguous. Germline V gene lookup returns CDR1 SGHRS and CDR2 YFSETQ. This CDR3 spans 15 amino acids. V was trimmed by 5 bases and J by 1 base, leaving 14 bases between them. The CDR3 loop is CASSRLTPGTDTQYF. CDR3 bases: TGCGCCAGCAGTCGGTTGACTCCAGGCACAGATACGCAGTATTTT.

J is TRBJ1-2 and V is TRBV29-1; 8 bases are a match to TRBD1. V was clipped by 6 bases and J by 1 base; unmatched bases: 4. The germline CDR1 and CDR2 sequences are SQVTM and ANQGSEA. The CDR3 has 13 amino acids. As DNA, the CDR3 is TGCAGCGTCGGACAGGGCTTTAACTATGGCTACACCTTC. Amino acids: CSVGQGFNYGYTF. The whole variable domain, filled in from reference TRBV29-1 and TRBJ1-2, reads SAVISQKPSRDICQRGTSLTIQCQVDSQVTMMFWYRQQPGQSLTLIATANQGSEATYESGFVIDKFPISRPNLTFSTLTVSNMSPEDSSIYLCSVGQGFNYGYTFGSGTRLTVV.

The rearrangement links TRBV2 to TRBJ1-6; D might be TRBD1 (5 bases). The germline CDR1 and CDR2 sequences are SNHLY and FYNNEI. This CDR3 is built from 14 residues. V was shortened by 7 bases and J by 10 bases, with 17 bases between the two germline ends. CDR3 region: CASTLGFRQSPLHF. DNA for the CDR3: TGTGCCAGCACCCTGGGATTCCGACAGTCACCCCTCCACTTT.

The chain uses TRBV7-2 and TRBJ1-4, with 12 nucleotides matching TRBD1. The trim removed 6 bases at V and 8 bases at J, leaving 7 bases unmatched. There are 15 residues in the CDR3. Germline CDR1 is SGHTA and CDR2 is FQGNSA. In DNA form, the CDR3 reads TGTGCCAGCAGTCGTAGTGGGACAGGGGGCGAAAAACTGTTTTTT. Protein sequence: CASSRSGTGGEKLFF.

The rearrangement joins TRBV5-6 to TRBJ1-6; weak D call: TRBD1 (5 bases). The germline gives CDR1 SGHDT, CDR2 YYEEEE. The CDR3 has 16 amino acids. The V gene lost 0 bases and the J gene lost 3 bases, with 10 bases spanning the gap. The CDR3: CASSLEPGRYNSPLHF. CDR3 in DNA: TGTGCCAGCAGCTTGGAGCCAGGGCGCTATAATTCACCCCTCCACTTT.

The chain recombines TRBV6-5 with TRBJ2-2; D uncertain. Germline-derived CDR1 and CDR2 are MNHEY and SVGAGI. The CDR3 contains 13 residues. V was pared by 5 bases and J by 3 bases, with 7 bases between. CDR3 amino acids: CASSPPDTGELFF. Written as DNA, the CDR3 is TGTGCCAGCAGTCCCCCGGACACCGGGGAGCTGTTTTTT.

The chain joins TRBV2 to TRBJ2-2; TRBD1 is a possible D gene (5 bases). Germline CDR1 reads SNHLY; CDR2 reads FYNNEI. V shed 7 bases and J shed 1 base, with 7 bases lying between them. CDR3 length: 13 residues. CDR3 sequence (DNA): TGTGCCAGCACCAGGGAGAACACCGGGGAGCTGTTTTTT. It is translated as CASTRENTGELFF.

The J gene is TRBJ1-2, the V gene TRBV6-1; TRBD1 might be the D (5 bases). Trimming removed 5 bases from V and 0 bases from J, with 10 bases in between. The length of the CDR3 is 14 residues. Germline CDR1 is MNHNS and CDR2 is SASEGT. The CDR3 reads CASSWTYSNYGYTF. The CDR3 DNA sequence: TGTGCCAGCAGTTGGACATATTCTAACTATGGCTACACCTTC.

The chain carries TRBV28 and TRBJ1-5; D is undetermined. The germline V gene encodes CDR1 MDHEN and CDR2 SYDVKM. The CDR3 spans 13 residues. V lost 3 bases to trimming and J lost 9 bases, with 12 bases between them. CDR3 residues: CASSLRGPGPQHF. For the CDR3, the DNA is TGTGCCAGCAGTTTGAGAGGGCCGGGGCCCCAGCATTTT.

V and J are TRBV29-1 and TRBJ2-5, with 7 nucleotides matching TRBD1. J gave up 9 bases and V 4 bases, and 2 bases lay outside the gene matches. This CDR3 has 10 residues. From germline, CDR1 is SQVTM and CDR2 ANQGSEA. The CDR3 bases are TGCAGCGTTGGGCAGGGGGCCCAGTACTTC. Protein sequence: CSVGQGAQYF.

V gene TRBV15 combines with J gene TRBJ2-1, with 11 bases fitting TRBD2. The V and J ends lost 4 bases and 3 bases, in that order; junction bases with no gene match: 11. The germline V gene has CDR1 LNHNV and CDR2 YYDKDF (reference sequence). The CDR3 runs to 18 residues. DNA for the CDR3: TGTGCCACCAGCAAGAACCCCGCTAGCGGGGGGCACTACAATGAGCAGTTCTTC. This codes for CATSKNPASGGHYNEQFF. Complete variable domain (other parts from reference TRBV15 and TRBJ2-1): DAMVIQNPRYQVTQFGKPVTLSCSQTLNHNVMYWYQQKSSQAPKLLFHYYDKDFNNEADTPDNFQSRRPNTSFCFLDIRSPGLGDTAMYLCATSKNPASGGHYNEQFFGPGTRLTVL.

The V and J genes are TRBV14 and TRBJ1-4, with D tentatively TRBD1 (6 bases). Germline V gene sequence: CDR1 SGHDN, CDR2 FVKESK. The V and J ends lost 4 bases and 0 bases respectively, with 9 bases between them. This CDR3 comprises 15 residues. The CDR3 region has the DNA TGTGCCAGCAGCCTTGGGACAACAACTAATGAAAAACTGTTTTTT. As protein: CASSLGTTTNEKLFF.

The chain uses TRBV28 and TRBJ1-1; 7 nucleotides line up with TRBD1. V gave up 2 bases and J gave up 3 bases; unmatched junction bases: 3. Germline lookup yields CDR1 MDHEN and CDR2 SYDVKM. This CDR3 is built from 14 residues. The CDR3 coding sequence is TGTGCCAGCAGTTTAACAGGGGCGGACACTGAAGCTTTCTTT. Translating gives CASSLTGADTEAFF.

This clone came up a few times. The chain links TRBV7-2 to TRBJ1-5, with 9 bases matching TRBD1. The CDR3 is 15 residues long. The ends lost 3 bases at V and 4 bases at J; junction bases unmatched: 4. From germline, CDR1 is SGHTA and CDR2 FQGNSA. CDR3 sequence: CASSLTGGRNQPQHF. The DNA of the CDR3 is TGTGCCAGCAGCTTGACAGGGGGTAGGAATCAGCCCCAGCATTTT. The whole variable domain, filled in from reference TRBV7-2 and TRBJ1-5, reads GAGVSQSPSNKVTEKGKDVELRCDPISGHTALYWYRQSLGQGLEFLIYFQGNSAPDKSGLPSDRFSAERTGGSVSTLTIQRTQQEDSAVYLCASSLTGGRNQPQHFGDGTRLSIL.